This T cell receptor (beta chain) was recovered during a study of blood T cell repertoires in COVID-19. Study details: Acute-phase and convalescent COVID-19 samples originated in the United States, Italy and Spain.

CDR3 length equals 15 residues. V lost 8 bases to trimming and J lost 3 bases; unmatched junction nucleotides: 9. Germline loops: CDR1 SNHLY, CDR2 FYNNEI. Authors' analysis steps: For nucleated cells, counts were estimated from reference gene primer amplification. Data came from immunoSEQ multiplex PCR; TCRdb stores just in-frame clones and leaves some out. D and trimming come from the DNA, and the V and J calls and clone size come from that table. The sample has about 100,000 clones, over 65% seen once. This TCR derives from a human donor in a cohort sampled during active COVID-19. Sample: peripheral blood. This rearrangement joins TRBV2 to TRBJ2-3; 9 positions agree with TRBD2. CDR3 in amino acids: CASLWTSEVTDTQYF. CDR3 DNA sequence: TGTGCCAGCTTGTGGACTAGCGAGGTTACAGATACGCAGTATTTT.